This TCR beta chain was captured in a study of T cell responses to AZD1222 COVID-19 vaccine. Study summary: Analysis merged second doses at about 4 or about 12 weeks. Study conclusions and caveats: With two AZD1222 doses given, Spike-specific TCR breadth and depth both rose. Among those given AZD1222, only 6 or 7 were seropositive at baseline.

CDR3 length: 16 residues. The V gene's germline CDR1 is MDHEN and CDR2 SYDVKM. V shed 5 bases and J 1 base; nucleotides not matched to a gene: 8. For this clone: Its antigen is not identified.

Here immunoSEQ multiplex PCR was the method, and the copy in TCRdb shows in-frame clones only, minus some. In the table there are fewer than 90,000 clones, more than 70% of which are singletons. The source is an adult in good health. The genes are TRBV28 and TRBJ2-4, with TRBD1 matching over 7 bases. Sample: peripheral blood, taken on day 0 of AZD1222 vaccination. CDR3 coding DNA: TGTGCCAGCAGTCTCTGGACAGGCGGGGCCAAAAACATTCAGTACTTC. Encoded protein: CASSLWTGGAKNIQYF.